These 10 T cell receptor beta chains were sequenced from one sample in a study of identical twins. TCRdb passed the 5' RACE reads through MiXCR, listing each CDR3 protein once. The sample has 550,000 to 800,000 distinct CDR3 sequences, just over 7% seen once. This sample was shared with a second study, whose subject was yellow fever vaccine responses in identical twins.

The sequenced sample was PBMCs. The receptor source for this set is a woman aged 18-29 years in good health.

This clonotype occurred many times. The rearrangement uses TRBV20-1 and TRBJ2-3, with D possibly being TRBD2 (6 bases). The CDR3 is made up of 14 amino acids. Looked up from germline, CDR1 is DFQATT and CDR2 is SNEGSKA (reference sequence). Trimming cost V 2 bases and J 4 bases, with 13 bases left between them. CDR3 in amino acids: CSARTSKRADTQYF. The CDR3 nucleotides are TGCAGTGCTAGAACCTCCAAGCGGGCAGATACGCAGTATTTT.

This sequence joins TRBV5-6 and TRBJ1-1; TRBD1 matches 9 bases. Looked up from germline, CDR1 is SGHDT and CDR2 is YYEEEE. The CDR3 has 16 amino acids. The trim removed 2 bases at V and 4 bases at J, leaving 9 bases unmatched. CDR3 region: CASSFRSPDRGTEAFF. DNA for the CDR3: TGTGCCAGCAGCTTTCGGTCGCCGGACAGGGGCACTGAAGCTTTCTTT.

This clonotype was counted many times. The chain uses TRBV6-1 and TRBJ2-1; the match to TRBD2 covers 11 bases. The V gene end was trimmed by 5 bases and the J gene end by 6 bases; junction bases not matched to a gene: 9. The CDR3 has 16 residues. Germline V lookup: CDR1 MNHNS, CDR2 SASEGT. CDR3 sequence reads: CASSRLAGRYGNEQFF. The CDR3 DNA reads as TGTGCCAGCAGTAGACTAGCGGGGAGGTACGGCAATGAGCAGTTCTTC.

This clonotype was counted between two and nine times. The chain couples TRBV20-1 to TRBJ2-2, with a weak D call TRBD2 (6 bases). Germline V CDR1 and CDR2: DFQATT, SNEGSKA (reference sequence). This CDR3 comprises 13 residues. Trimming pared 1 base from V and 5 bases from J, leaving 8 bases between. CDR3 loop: CSARVGGTGELFF. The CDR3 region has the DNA TGCAGTGCTAGAGTAGGAGGGACCGGGGAGCTGTTTTTT.

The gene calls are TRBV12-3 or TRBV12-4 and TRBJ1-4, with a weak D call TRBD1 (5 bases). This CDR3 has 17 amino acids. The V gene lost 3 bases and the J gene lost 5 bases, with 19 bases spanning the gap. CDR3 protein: CASSFSVARGPNEKLFF. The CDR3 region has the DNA TGTGCCAGCAGTTTCTCCGTCGCCCGGGGACCAAATGAAAAACTGTTTTTT.

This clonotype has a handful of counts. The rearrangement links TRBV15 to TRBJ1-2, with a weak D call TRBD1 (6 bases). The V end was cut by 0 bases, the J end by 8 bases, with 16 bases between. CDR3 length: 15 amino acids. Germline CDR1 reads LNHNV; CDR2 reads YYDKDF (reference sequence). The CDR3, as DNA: TGTGCCACCAGCAGAGAGTCAGGGGCGTATGCAGGCTACACCTTC. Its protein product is CATSRESGAYAGYTF.

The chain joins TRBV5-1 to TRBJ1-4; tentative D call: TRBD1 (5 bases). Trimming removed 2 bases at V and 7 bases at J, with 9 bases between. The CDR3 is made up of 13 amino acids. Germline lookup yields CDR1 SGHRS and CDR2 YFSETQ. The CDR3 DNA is TGCGCCAGCAGCTTCGCAGGGCTTGAAAAACTGTTTTTT. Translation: CASSFAGLEKLFF.

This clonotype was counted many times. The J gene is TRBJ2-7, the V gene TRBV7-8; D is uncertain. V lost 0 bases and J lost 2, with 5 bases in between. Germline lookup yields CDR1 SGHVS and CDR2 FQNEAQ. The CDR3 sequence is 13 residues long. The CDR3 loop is CASSLAGPYEQYV. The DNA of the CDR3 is TGTGCCAGCAGCTTAGCAGGGCCCTACGAGCAGTACGTC.

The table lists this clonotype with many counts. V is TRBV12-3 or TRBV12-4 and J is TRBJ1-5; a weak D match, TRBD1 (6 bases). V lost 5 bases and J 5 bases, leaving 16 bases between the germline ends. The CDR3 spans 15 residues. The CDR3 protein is CASSRGTPGDQPQHF. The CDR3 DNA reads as TGTGCCAGCAGTCGGGGGACACCGGGGGATCAGCCCCAGCATTTT.

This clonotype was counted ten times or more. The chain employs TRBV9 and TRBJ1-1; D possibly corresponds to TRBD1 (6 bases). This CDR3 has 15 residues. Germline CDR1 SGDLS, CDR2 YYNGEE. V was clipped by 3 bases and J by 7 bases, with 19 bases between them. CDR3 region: CASSAPGTGRSEAFF. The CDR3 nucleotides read TGTGCCAGCAGCGCACCGGGTACAGGGAGAAGTGAAGCTTTCTTT.